A selection of T cell receptor beta chains follows, all from one sample in a study of molecular identifiers for immune sequencing clone quantification. Each CDR3 protein gets one entry after TCRdb re-called the PCR reads with MiXCR. The sample has about 320,000 distinct CDR3 sequences, roughly a quarter seen once; the top ten hold 0.7% to 0.95%. Material for sequencing was naive CD8+ T cells from blood, with Jurkat cell RNA spiked in. All receptors come from a human donor in good health. Some libraries in this study had Jurkat cell RNA spiked in. The CDR3 runs from the conserved cysteine through the conserved F or W. D genes are given only for firm matches. Where a row states a size, it is once, few, many or the class of an expanded clone; other rows omit it.

TRBJ2-1,many,TRBV7-2,NA,TGTGCCAGCAGCTTAGTGTCGGGGGCGCCAGGGTACAATGAGCAGTTCTTC,CASSLVSGAPGYNEQFF
TRBJ1-2,NA,TRBV20-1,TRBD1,TGCAGTGCTAGAGCCGGGACAGGGGGCGACTATGGCTACACCTTC,CSARAGTGGDYGYTF
TRBJ2-3,many,TRBV20-1,NA,TGCAGTGCTAGAGATAGACTACCAACAGATACGCAGTATTTT,CSARDRLPTDTQYF
TRBJ1-1,NA,TRBV2,NA,TGTGCCAGCAGTGTTCAGGACATGAACACTGAAGCTTTCTTT,CASSVQDMNTEAFF
TRBJ1-4,many,TRBV7-9,TRBD1,TGTGCCAGCAGCGAGGGACAGGGGGCAACTAATGAAAAACTGTTTTTT,CASSEGQGATNEKLFF
TRBJ1-3,NA,TRBV13,NA,TGTGCCAGCAGCTTATTGAGAAACACCATATATTTT,CASSLLRNTIYF
TRBJ2-7,few,TRBV28,NA,TGTGCCGGCAGTTGGCCGTTGCGGGGCAGCTCCTACGAGCAGTACTTC,CAGSWPLRGSSYEQYF
TRBJ2-2,NA,TRBV12-3/TRBV12-4,TRBD2,TGTGCCAGCAGCCCAAGCGGGGGGGACGTCACCGGGGAGCTGTTTTTT,CASSPSGGDVTGELFF
TRBJ2-3,many,TRBV2,NA,TGTGCCAGCAGCCGTAGCACAGATACGCAGTATTTT,CASSRSTDTQYF
TRBJ1-1,many,TRBV2,NA,TGTGCCAGCAGTGAAGCGCTTCCCATGAACACTGAAGCTTTCTTT,CASSEALPMNTEAFF
TRBJ2-7,NA,TRBV4-3,TRBD2,TGCGCCAGCAGCCAAGATTGGGGGACTAGCGGGACCGCCTCCTACGAGCAGTACTTC,CASSQDWGTSGTASYEQYF
TRBJ2-5,few,TRBV7-9,TRBD2,TGTGCCAGCAGCTCATCTAGCGGGGGATACCACCAAGAGACCCAGTACTTC,CASSSSSGGYHQETQYF
TRBJ2-5,few,TRBV10-3,TRBD2,TGTGCCATCAGTGAGGGGCTAGCGGGGGACCAAGAGACCCAGTACTTC,CAISEGLAGDQETQYF
TRBJ1-1,many,TRBV19,NA,TGTGCCAGTAGTACAACTGGGGGCACTGAAGCTTTCTTT,CASSTTGGTEAFF
TRBJ1-5,few,TRBV19,NA,TGTGCCAGTATCGAGGGGGAAAGCAATCAGCCCCAGCATTTT,CASIEGESNQPQHF
TRBJ1-6,NA,TRBV12-3/TRBV12-4,NA,TGTGACAGTTCACCCCTCCACTTT,CDSSPLHF
TRBJ1-1,many,TRBV4-3,NA,TGCGCCAGCAGCCAAGAAGTGGGGGACACTGAAGCTTTCTTT,CASSQEVGDTEAFF
TRBJ1-5,many,TRBV28,NA,TGTGCCAGCATTCCGACTTACAGGGACAATCAGCCCCAGCATTTT,CASIPTYRDNQPQHF
TRBJ1-1,few,TRBV10-3,NA,TGTGCCATCAGTGATAACGCGGGGGACACTGAAGCTTTCTTT,CAISDNAGDTEAFF
TRBJ2-1,NA,TRBV5-6,TRBD2,TGTGCCAGCAGCTTGGGACTAGCGGGTAACTACAATGAGCAGTTCTTC,CASSLGLAGNYNEQFF
TRBJ2-2,few,TRBV29-1,NA,TGCAGCGTCAAAGGGGGCACCGGGGAGCTGTTTTTT,CSVKGGTGELFF
TRBJ2-5,many,TRBV14,TRBD2,TGTGCCAGCAGCCAAGTGTTAGCGGGGCTCCAAGAGACCCAGTACTTC,CASSQVLAGLQETQYF
TRBJ2-4,once,TRBV13,NA,TGTGCCAGCAGCCCGGTGGGGAGTTTAGCCAAAAACATTCAGTACTTC,CASSPVGSLAKNIQYF
TRBJ1-5,few,TRBV4-3,NA,TGCGCCAGCAGCCAAGATTCGGCAGGGTATAGCAATCAGCCCCAGCATTTT,CASSQDSAGYSNQPQHF
TRBJ1-1,NA,TRBV4-1,TRBD1,TGCGCCAGCCGAGACAGGGGGACCACGATGGGGACTGAAGCTTTCTTT,CASRDRGTTMGTEAFF
TRBJ1-2,many,TRBV14,NA,TGTGCCAGCACCCCGATGACAGGTCGAATCGGCTACACCTTC,CASTPMTGRIGYTF
TRBJ1-2,NA,TRBV27,NA,TGTGCCAGCGCCTCCGGCACCCAACCTAACTATGGCTACACCTTC,CASASGTQPNYGYTF
TRBJ2-1,few,TRBV11-2,NA,TGTGCCAGCAGCTTAGAAGTCTACAATGAGCAGTTCTTC,CASSLEVYNEQFF
TRBJ2-7,NA,TRBV2,NA,TGTGCCAGCAGTGACCCGGGACACAACTCCTACAAGCAGTACTTC,CASSDPGHNSYKQYF
TRBJ1-1,few,TRBV30,NA,TGTGCCTGGAGTCCCCCTGGCCCGGGGAGTTTTAGCACTGAAGCTTTCTTT,CAWSPPGPGSFSTEAFF
TRBJ2-3,NA,TRBV7-9,TRBD1,TGTGCCAGCAGCCGGGACAGGGGTAGAGATACGCAGTATTTT,CASSRDRGRDTQYF